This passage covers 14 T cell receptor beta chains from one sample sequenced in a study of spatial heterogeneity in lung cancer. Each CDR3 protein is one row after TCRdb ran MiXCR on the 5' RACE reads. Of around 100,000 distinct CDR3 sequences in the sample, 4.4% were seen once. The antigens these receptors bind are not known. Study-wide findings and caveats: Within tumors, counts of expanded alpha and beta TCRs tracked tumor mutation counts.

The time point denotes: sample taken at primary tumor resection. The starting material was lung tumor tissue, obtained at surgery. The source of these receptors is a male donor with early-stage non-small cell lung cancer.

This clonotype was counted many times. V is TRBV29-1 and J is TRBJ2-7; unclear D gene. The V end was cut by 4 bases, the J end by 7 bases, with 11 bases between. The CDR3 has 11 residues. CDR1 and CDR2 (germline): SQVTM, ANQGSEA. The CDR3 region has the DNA TGCAGCGTTGGATATTCCGGGGAGCAGTACTTC. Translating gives CSVGYSGEQYF.

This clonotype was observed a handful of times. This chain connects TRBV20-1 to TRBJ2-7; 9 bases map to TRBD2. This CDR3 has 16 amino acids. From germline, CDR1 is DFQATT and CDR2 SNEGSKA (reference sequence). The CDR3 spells CSARPPGSGSFYEQYF. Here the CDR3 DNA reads TGCAGCGCCCGGCCCCCGGGTAGCGGGAGTTTCTACGAGCAGTACTTC.

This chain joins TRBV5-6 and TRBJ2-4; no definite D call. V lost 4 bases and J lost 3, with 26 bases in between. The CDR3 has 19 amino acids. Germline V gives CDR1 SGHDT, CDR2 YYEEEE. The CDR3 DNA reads TGTGCCAGCAGCAAGATTCCGGGTCCCATAAACCCCGGCAAAAACATTCAGTACTTC. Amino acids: CASSKIPGPINPGKNIQYF.

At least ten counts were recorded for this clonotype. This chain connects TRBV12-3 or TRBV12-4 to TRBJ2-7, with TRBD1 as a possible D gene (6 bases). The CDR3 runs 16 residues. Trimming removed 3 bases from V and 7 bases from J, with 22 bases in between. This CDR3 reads CASSLLNLGAIGEQYF. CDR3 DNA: TGTGCCAGCAGTTTGCTAAACCTGGGGGCCATTGGAGAGCAGTACTTC.

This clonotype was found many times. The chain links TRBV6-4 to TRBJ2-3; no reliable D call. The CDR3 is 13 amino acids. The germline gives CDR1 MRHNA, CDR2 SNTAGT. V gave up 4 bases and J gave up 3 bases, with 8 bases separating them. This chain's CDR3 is CASSVEPTDTQYF. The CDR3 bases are TGTGCCAGCAGTGTAGAACCAACAGATACGCAGTATTTT.

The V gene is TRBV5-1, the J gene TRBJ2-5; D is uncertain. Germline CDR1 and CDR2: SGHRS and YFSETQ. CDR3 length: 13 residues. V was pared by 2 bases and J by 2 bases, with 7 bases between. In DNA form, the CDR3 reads TGCGCCAGCAGCTTTGGGGTTCAAGAGACCCAGTACTTC. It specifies CASSFGVQETQYF.

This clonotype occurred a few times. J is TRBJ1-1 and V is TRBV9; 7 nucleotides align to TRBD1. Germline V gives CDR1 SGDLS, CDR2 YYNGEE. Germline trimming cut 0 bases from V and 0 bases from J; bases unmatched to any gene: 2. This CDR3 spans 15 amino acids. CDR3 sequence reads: CASSVAGQVNTEAFF. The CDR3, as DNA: TGTGCCAGCAGCGTAGCAGGACAGGTGAACACTGAAGCTTTCTTT.

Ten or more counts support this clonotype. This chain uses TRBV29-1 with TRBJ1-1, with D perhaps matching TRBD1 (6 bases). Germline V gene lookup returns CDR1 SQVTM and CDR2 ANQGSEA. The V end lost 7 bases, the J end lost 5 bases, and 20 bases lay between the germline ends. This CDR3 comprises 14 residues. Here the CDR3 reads CSAHGGGMGTEAFF. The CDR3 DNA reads TGCAGCGCCCACGGAGGGGGGATGGGAACTGAAGCTTTCTTT.

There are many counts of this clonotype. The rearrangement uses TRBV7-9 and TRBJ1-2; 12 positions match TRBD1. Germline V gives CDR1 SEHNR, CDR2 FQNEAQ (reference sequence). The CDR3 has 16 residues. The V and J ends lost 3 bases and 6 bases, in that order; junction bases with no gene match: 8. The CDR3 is CASSFGTGGVGDGYTF. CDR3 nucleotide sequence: TGTGCCAGCAGCTTCGGGACAGGGGGCGTTGGAGATGGCTACACCTTC.

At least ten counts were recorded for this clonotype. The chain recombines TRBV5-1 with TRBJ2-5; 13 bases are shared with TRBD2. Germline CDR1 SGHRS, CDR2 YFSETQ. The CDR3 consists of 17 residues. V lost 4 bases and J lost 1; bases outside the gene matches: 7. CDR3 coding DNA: TGCGCCAGCAGCAAAAGGACTAGCGGGAGCAGCCAAGAGACCCAGTACTTC. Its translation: CASSKRTSGSSQETQYF.

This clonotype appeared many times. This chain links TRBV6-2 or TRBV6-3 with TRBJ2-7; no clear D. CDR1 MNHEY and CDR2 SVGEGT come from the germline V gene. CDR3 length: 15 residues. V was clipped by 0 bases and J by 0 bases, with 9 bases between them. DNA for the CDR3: TGTGCCAGCAGTTACTCTCGCGGAAGCTCCTACGAGCAGTACTTC. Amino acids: CASSYSRGSSYEQYF.

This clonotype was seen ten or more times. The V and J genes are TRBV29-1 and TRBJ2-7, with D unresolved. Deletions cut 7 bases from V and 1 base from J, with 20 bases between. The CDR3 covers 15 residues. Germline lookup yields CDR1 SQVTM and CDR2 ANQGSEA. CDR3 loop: CSAVGTATDSYEQYF. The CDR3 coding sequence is TGCAGCGCGGTGGGTACCGCGACGGATTCCTACGAGCAGTACTTC.

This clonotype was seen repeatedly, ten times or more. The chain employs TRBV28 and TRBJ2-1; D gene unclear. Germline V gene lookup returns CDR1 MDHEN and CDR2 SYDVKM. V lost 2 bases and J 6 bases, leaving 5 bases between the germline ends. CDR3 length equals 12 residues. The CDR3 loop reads CASSLPINEQFF. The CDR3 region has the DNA TGTGCCAGCAGTTTACCCATCAATGAGCAGTTCTTC.

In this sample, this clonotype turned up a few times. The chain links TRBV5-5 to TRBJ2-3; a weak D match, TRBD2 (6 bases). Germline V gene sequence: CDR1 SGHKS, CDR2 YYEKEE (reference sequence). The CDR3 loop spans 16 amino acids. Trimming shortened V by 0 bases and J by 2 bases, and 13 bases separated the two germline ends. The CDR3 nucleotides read TGTGCCAGCAGCTTGGTGGACTATTCCCCCACAGATACGCAGTATTTT. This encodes CASSLVDYSPTDTQYF.